The T cell receptor (beta chain) described here comes from a study of T-cell reconstitution after alpha-beta-depleted transplantation in children. Study results and caveats: Some patients' high day-60 TCRbeta diversity was attributed to recipient cells surviving conditioning. Newly generated T cells supplied most T-cell counts and diversity one year post-transplant. Roughly two months post-transplant, alpha-beta T cells reportedly originated from several hundred graft clones that had expanded.

Unique molecular identifiers tagged the TCRbeta library. TCRdb itself ran the PCR reads through MiXCR, one entry per CDR3 protein. The sample holds about 980,000 distinct CDR3 sequences, about 29% seen once. In regard to this clonotype: Its antigen is as yet unknown.

Germline CDR1 reads MGHRA; CDR2 reads YSYEKL. The CDR3 consists of 15 residues. With 3 bases removed from V and 3 bases from J, the gap between germline ends came to 15 bases. The V and J genes are TRBV4-1 and TRBJ2-7; D unclear. Sequences were derived from PBMCs, mostly from graft donor cells, sampled 360 days after TCRalphabeta/CD19-depleted stem cell transplant. The receptor's source is a boy younger than two who had a stem cell transplant for SCID, so the T cells may come from the graft donor. This chain's CDR3 is CASSHGSLRGYEQYF. The CDR3 nucleotides are TGCGCCAGCAGCCACGGGTCACTCCGAGGCTACGAGCAGTACTTC.